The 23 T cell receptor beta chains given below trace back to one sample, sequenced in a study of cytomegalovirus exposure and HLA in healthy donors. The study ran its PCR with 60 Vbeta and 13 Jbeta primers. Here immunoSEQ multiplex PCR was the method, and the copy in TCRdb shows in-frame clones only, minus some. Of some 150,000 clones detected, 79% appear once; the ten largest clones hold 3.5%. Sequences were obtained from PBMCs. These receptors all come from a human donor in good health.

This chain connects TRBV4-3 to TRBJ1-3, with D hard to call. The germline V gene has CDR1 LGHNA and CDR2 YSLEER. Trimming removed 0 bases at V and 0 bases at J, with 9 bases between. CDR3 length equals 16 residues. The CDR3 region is CASSQDRAGSGNTIYF. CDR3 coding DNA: TGCGCCAGCAGCCAAGATCGCGCAGGCTCTGGAAACACCATATATTTT.

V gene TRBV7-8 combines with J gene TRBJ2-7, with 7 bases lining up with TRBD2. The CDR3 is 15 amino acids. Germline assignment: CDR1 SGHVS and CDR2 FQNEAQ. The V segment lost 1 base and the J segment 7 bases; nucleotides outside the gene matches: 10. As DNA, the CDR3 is TGTGCCAGCAGCTTAGTTTCGCGGGAGAGTAAAGAGCAGTACTTC. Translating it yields CASSLVSRESKEQYF.

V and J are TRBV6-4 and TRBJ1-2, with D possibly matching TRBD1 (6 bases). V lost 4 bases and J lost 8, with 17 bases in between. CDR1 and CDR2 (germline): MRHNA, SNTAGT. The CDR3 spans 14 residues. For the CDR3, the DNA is TGTGCCAGCAGTGCCATACAGGGTGAAGGGGGCTACACCTTC. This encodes CASSAIQGEGGYTF.

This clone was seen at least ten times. The CDR3 sequence: CASSLIWTGAMNTEAFF. The CDR3 nucleotides are TGTGCCAGCAGCTTAATATGGACAGGAGCCATGAACACTGAAGCTTTCTTT. The V call is TRBV7-9, the J call TRBJ1-1; 7 bases map to TRBD1. V was pared by 2 bases and J by 0 bases, with 9 bases of the junction left unmatched. Germline CDR1 is SEHNR and CDR2 is FQNEAQ (reference sequence). The CDR3 spans 17 residues.

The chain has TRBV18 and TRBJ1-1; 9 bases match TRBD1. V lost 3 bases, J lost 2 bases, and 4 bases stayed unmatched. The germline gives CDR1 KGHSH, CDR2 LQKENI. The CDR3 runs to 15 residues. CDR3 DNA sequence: TGTGCCAGCTCACCGGGGACAGGGCTTAACACTGAAGCTTTCTTT. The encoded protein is CASSPGTGLNTEAFF. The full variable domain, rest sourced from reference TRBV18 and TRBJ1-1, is NAGVMQNPRHLVRRRGQEARLRCSPMKGHSHVYWYRQLPEEGLKFMVYLQKENIIDESGMPKERFSAEFPKEGPSILRIQQVVRGDSAAYFCASSPGTGLNTEAFFGQGTRLTVV.

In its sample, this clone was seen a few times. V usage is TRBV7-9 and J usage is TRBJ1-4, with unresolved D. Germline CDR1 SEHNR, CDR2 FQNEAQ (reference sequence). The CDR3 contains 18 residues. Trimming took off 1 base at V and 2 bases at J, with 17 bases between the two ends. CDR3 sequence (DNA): TGTGCCAGCAGCTTAGAACTTTTGGGAGGAGGGACTAATGAAAAACTGTTTTTT. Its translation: CASSLELLGGGTNEKLFF.

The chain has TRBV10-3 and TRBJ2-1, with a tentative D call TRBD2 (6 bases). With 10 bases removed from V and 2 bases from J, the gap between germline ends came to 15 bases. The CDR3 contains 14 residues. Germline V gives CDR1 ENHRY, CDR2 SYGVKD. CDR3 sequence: CATASVGAYNEQFF. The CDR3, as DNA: TGTGCCACCGCTAGCGTCGGCGCCTACAATGAGCAGTTCTTC.

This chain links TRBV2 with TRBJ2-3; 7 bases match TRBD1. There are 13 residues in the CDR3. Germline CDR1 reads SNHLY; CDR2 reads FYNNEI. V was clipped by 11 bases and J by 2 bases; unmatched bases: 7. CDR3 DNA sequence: TGTGCCTCTGGGGGACAGTTCACAGATACGCAGTATTTT. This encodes CASGGQFTDTQYF.

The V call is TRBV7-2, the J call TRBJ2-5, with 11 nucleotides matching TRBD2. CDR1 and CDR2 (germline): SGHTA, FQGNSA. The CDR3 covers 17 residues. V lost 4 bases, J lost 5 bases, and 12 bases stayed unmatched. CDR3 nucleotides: TGTGCCAGCAGCTCTACACTTACTAGCGGGAGTCGGGAGACCCAGTACTTC. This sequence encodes CASSSTLTSGSRETQYF.

The CDR3 DNA reads TGCAGCGTCTCGGTCGATGGCTACACCTTC. This gives the protein CSVSVDGYTF. The genes are TRBV29-1 and TRBJ1-2; D ambiguous. The CDR3 loop spans 10 amino acids. The germline V gene encodes CDR1 SQVTM and CDR2 ANQGSEA. V gave up 6 bases and J gave up 6 bases, with 8 bases separating them.

The CDR3 nucleotides read TGCAGTGCTTCCGTCAGCTACGAGCAGTACTTC. Translated, it gives CSASVSYEQYF. This chain uses TRBV20-1 with TRBJ2-7; D is uncertain. This CDR3 spans 11 amino acids. V shed 5 bases and J shed 3 bases, with 8 bases lying between them. Germline loops: CDR1 DFQATT, CDR2 SNEGSKA (reference sequence).

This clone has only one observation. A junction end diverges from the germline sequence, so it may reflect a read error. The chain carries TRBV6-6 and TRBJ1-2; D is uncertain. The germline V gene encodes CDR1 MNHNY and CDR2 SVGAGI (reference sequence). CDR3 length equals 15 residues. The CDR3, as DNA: TGTGCCAGCAGTCAGACACCCCAGGCTGGTTATGGCTACCCCTTC. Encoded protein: CASSQTPQAGYGYPF.

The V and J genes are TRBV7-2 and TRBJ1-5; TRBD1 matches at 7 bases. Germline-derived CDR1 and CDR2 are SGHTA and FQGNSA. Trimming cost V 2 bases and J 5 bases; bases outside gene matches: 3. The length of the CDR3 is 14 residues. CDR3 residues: CASSLQGGYQPQHF. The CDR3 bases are TGTGCCAGCAGCTTACAAGGGGGCTATCAGCCCCAGCATTTT.

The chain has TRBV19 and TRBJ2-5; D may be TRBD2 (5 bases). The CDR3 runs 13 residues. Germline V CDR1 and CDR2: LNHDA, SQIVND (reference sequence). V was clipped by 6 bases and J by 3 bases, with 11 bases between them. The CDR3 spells CASSPRGKETQYF. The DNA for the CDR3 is TGTGCCAGTAGCCCCCGGGGAAAAGAGACCCAGTACTTC.

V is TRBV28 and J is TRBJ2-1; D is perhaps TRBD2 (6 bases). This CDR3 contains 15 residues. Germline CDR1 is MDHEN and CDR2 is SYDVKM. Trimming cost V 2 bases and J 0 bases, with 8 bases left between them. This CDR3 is CASSLRGGSYNEQFF. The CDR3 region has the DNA TGTGCCAGCAGTTTAAGGGGAGGCTCCTACAATGAGCAGTTCTTC.

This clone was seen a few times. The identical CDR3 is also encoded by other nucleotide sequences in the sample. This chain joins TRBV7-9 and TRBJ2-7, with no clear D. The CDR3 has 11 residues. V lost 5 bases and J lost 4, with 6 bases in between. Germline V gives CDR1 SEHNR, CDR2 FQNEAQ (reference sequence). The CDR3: CASSPGYEQYF. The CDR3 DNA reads TGTGCCAGCAGCCCCGGTTACGAGCAGTACTTC.

CDR3 protein: CASSPREGTDTQYF. The CDR3 bases are TGTGCCAGCAGCCCTCGGGAGGGAACAGATACGCAGTATTTT. The chain carries TRBV7-9 and TRBJ2-3; 8 bases agree with TRBD2. This CDR3 is built from 14 residues. Germline lookup yields CDR1 SEHNR and CDR2 FQNEAQ (reference sequence). V was clipped by 5 bases and J by 3 bases; unmatched bases: 4.

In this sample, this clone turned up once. In DNA form, the CDR3 reads TGTGCCACCAGCAGAGATAGCTACGAGCAGTACTTC. Its translation is CATSRDSYEQYF. This chain links TRBV15 with TRBJ2-7; D remains ambiguous. Germline CDR1 and CDR2: LNHNV and YYDKDF (reference sequence). V was clipped by 0 bases and J by 3 bases, with 3 bases between them. The CDR3 runs 12 residues. Looking up the rest from reference TRBV15 and TRBJ2-7 gives the full variable domain: DAMVIQNPRYQVTQFGKPVTLSCSQTLNHNVMYWYQQKSSQAPKLLFHYYDKDFNNEADTPDNFQSRRPNTSFCFLDIRSPGLGDTAMYLCATSRDSYEQYFGPGTRLTVT.

The CDR3 reads CATSRGPPGTGVGEQYF. The CDR3, as DNA: TGTGCCACCAGCAGAGGACCCCCCGGGACAGGGGTTGGGGAGCAGTACTTC. The chain is built from TRBV15 and TRBJ2-7; 10 bases are shared with TRBD1. The CDR3 sequence is 17 residues long. The trim removed 1 base at V and 7 bases at J, leaving 13 bases unmatched. Per the germline V gene, CDR1 is LNHNV and CDR2 is YYDKDF (reference sequence).

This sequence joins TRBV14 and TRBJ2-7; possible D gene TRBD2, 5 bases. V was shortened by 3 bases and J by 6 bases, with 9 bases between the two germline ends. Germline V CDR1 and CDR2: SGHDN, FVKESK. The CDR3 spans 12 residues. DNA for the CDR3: TGTGCCAGCAGCCACGGACTCCCCGAGCAGTACTTC. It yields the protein CASSHGLPEQYF.

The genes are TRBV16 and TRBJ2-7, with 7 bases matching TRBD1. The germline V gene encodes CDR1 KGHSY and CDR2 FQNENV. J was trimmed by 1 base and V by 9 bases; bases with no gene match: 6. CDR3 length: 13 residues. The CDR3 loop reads CASNRGFSYEQYF. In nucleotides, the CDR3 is TGTGCCAGTAACAGGGGCTTTTCCTACGAGCAGTACTTC.

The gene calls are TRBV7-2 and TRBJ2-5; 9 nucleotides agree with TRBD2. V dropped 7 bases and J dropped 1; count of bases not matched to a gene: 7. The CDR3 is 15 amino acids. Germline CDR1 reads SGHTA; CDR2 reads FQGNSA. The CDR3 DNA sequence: TGTGCCAGCACCTGGAGTAGCGGGGGCCAAGAGACCCAGTACTTC. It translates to CASTWSSGGQETQYF.

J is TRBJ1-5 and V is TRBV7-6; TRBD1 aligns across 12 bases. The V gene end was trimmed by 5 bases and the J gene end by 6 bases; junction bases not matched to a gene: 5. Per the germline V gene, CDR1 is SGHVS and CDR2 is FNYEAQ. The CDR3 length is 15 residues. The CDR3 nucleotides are TGTGCCAGCAGCCCGGGACAGGGGGCTAGTCAGCCCCAGCATTTT. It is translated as CASSPGQGASQPQHF.